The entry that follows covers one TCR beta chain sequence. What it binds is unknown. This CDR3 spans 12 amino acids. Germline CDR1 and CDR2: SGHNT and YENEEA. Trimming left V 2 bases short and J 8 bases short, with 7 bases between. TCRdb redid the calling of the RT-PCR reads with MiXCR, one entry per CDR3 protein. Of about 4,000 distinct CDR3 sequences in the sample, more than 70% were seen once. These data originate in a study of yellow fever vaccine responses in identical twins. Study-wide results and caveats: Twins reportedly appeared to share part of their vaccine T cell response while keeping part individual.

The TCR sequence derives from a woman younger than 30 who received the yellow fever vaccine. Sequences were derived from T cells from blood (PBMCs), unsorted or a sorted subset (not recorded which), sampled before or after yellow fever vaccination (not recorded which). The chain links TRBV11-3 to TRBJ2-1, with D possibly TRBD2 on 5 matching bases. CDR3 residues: CASSLLGDEQFF. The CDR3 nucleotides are TGTGCCAGCAGCTTACTCGGGGATGAGCAGTTCTTC.